This T cell receptor (beta chain) was sequenced for a study of CD8 T cells in Susac syndrome. Findings and caveats of the study: A relatively small number of individuals underwent TCR sequencing and HLA analysis.

As to this clonotype: Its antigen is still unknown.

TEMRA cells were FACS-enriched, while CD8+ and CD4+ T cells were negatively isolated. Trimming removed 6 bases from V and 2 bases from J, with 16 bases in between. CDR3 size: 15 residues. CDR1 SGHRS and CDR2 YFSETQ come from the germline V gene. It was with random hexamers that roughly 0.45 to 1 ug RNA was reverse transcribed. TCRdb processed the immunoSEQ multiplex PCR reads anew with MiXCR; each CDR3 protein has one entry. The table lists around 300,000 distinct CDR3 sequences, 65% to 90% of them singletons. The sample was CD8+ T cells from PBMCs. This clonotype originated in a human donor with multiple sclerosis. The chain recombines TRBV5-1 with TRBJ2-3, with D perhaps TRBD1 (6 bases). The CDR3 sequence: CASTSYGGHTDTQYF. In DNA form, the CDR3 reads TGCGCCAGCACCTCATATGGGGGACACACAGATACGCAGTATTTT. Full variable domain (rest looked up from reference TRBV5-1 and TRBJ2-3): KAGVTQTPRYLIKTRGQQVTLSCSPISGHRSVSWYQQTPGQGLQFLFEYFSETQRNKGNFPGRFSGRQFSNSRSEMNVSTLELGDSALYLCASTSYGGHTDTQYFGPGTRLTVL.